The sequence of this TCR beta chain was determined in a study of blood T cell repertoires in COVID-19. Study at large: Both acute and convalescent COVID-19 samples were obtained from the United States, Italy and Spain. Sample material is recorded as cDNA or gDNA derived from T cells, B-cell-depleted T cells, or PBMCs.

The CDR3 totals 16 residues. How the authors handled the data: Amplified reference gene primers provided the basis for estimating nucleated cell counts. The table came from immunoSEQ multiplex PCR; TCRdb's copy has only in-frame clones and leaves some out. V and J calls and clone size are as listed in that table; D and trimming were resolved from the DNA. The table lists some 100,000 clones, around 86% of them singletons. Sequencing input: peripheral blood. The TCR comes from a man aged 45-65 years with acute or convalescent COVID-19. The chain recombines TRBV21-1 with TRBJ2-7; TRBD1 reflects the table's D call only, with no check against the DNA. TRBV21-1 is shown as a pseudogene. The CDR3 DNA is TGTGCCAGCAGCCCATTCAGCGACAGGGGGCCCTACGAGCAGTACTTC. This translates into CASSPFSDRGPYEQYF.